This is a list of T cell receptor beta chains from one sample in a study of regulatory T cells in long-lasting Graves disease. Each CDR3 protein is one row after TCRdb ran MiXCR on the multiplex PCR reads. The sample lists 400,000 to 500,000 distinct CDR3 sequences, about a fifth occurring once. The specimen was peripheral blood mononuclear cells (PBMCs), collected when the disease was refractory, from a patient treated with antithyroid drugs. The receptors here all came from a female donor with Graves disease. The CDR3 runs from the conserved cysteine through the conserved F or W. The D gene is left open where the match is weak. Only some rows state a clone size, as once, few, many or a class for expanded clones.

V: TRBV5-1
J: TRBJ1-4
size: few
D: NA
CDR3: CASSLGGSAEKLFF
DNA: TGCGCCAGCAGCTTGGGGGGGTCAGCTGAAAAACTGTTTTTT

V: TRBV29-1
J: TRBJ2-2
size: few
D: TRBD2
CDR3: CSVEGGSGGPTGELFF
DNA: TGCAGCGTTGAAGGAGGCTCGGGGGGGCCCACCGGGGAGCTGTTTTTT

V: TRBV19
J: TRBJ1-1
size: NA
D: NA
CDR3: CASSHLVETEAFF
DNA: TGTGCCAGTAGCCACCTAGTGGAGACTGAAGCTTTCTTT

V: TRBV20-1
J: TRBJ2-1
size: few
D: NA
CDR3: CSGSGTDTYNEQFF
DNA: TGCAGCGGATCAGGGACGGATACCTACAATGAGCAGTTCTTC

V: TRBV15
J: TRBJ1-5
size: many
D: NA
CDR3: CATSRAIGRDNQPQHF
DNA: TGTGCCACCAGCAGAGCTATAGGAAGGGACAATCAGCCCCAGCATTTT

V: TRBV6-1
J: TRBJ1-5
size: NA
D: NA
CDR3: CAPGAGARGNQPQHF
DNA: TGTGCCCCAGGGGCGGGGGCGAGGGGCAATCAGCCCCAGCATTTT

V: TRBV10-3
J: TRBJ2-7
size: few
D: TRBD1
CDR3: CAIRETGRNEQYF
DNA: TGTGCCATCAGGGAGACAGGGCGCAACGAGCAGTACTTC

V: TRBV18
J: TRBJ2-7
size: NA
D: NA
CDR3: CASSPNLAGDYEQYF
DNA: TGTGCCAGTTCACCAAATTTGGCAGGGGACTACGAGCAGTACTTC

V: TRBV7-6
J: TRBJ2-7
size: few
D: TRBD2
CDR3: CASSLGGSNYEQYF
DNA: TGTGCCAGCAGCTTAGGCGGGAGCAATTACGAGCAGTACTTC

V: TRBV3-1
J: TRBJ2-7
size: few
D: TRBD2
CDR3: CASSQSLLAGVHEQYF
DNA: TGTGCCAGCAGCCAAAGTCTGCTAGCGGGAGTACACGAGCAGTACTTC

V: TRBV20-1
J: TRBJ2-7
size: NA
D: NA
CDR3: CSASRGYSYEQYF
DNA: TGCAGTGCTTCCAGGGGCTACTCCTACGAGCAGTACTTC

V: TRBV7-2
J: TRBJ2-3
size: few
D: NA
CDR3: CASSPLGQTGDTQYF
DNA: TGTGCCAGCAGCCCCCTAGGACAAACGGGAGATACGCAGTATTTT

V: TRBV6-5
J: TRBJ1-5
size: few
D: NA
CDR3: CASSYSGGAAGNQPQHF
DNA: TGTGCCAGCAGTTACTCAGGCGGGGCCGCAGGGAATCAGCCCCAGCATTTT

V: TRBV27
J: TRBJ1-6
size: many
D: NA
CDR3: CASSLQGFNSPLHF
DNA: TGTGCCAGCAGCCTACAGGGTTTCAATTCACCCCTCCACTTT

V: TRBV3-1
J: TRBJ2-5
size: NA
D: NA
CDR3: CASSQEGRSRETQYF
DNA: TGTGCCAGCAGCCAAGAAGGACGCTCCAGGGAGACCCAGTACTTC

V: TRBV11-2
J: TRBJ2-3
size: NA
D: TRBD2
CDR3: CASSLELAGYRYF
DNA: TGTGCCAGCAGCTTAGAACTAGCGGGATATCGGTATTTT

V: TRBV30
J: TRBJ2-2
size: NA
D: NA
CDR3: CAWRVTFTGELFF
DNA: TGTGCCTGGAGAGTAACGTTTACCGGGGAGCTGTTTTTT

V: TRBV10-3
J: TRBJ1-1
size: once
D: NA
CDR3: CAISEGGRTEAFF
DNA: TGTGCCATCAGTGAGGGGGGGAGGACTGAAGCTTTCTTT

V: TRBV7-8
J: TRBJ2-7
size: many
D: TRBD1
CDR3: CASSPGQVGTYEQYF
DNA: TGTGCCAGCAGCCCAGGACAGGTTGGCACCTACGAGCAGTACTTC

V: TRBV27
J: TRBJ2-1
size: few
D: NA
CDR3: CASSFYPRLWYEQFF
DNA: TGTGCCAGCAGTTTTTACCCCCGTTTGTGGTATGAGCAGTTCTTC

V: TRBV5-4
J: TRBJ2-7
size: NA
D: NA
CDR3: CASSQPGPLAYEQYF
DNA: TGTGCCAGCAGCCAACCGGGCCCCCTGGCCTACGAGCAGTACTTC

V: TRBV5-8
J: TRBJ1-6
size: NA
D: TRBD1
CDR3: CASSLSDRTYNSPLHF
DNA: TGTGCCAGCAGCCTTTCGGACAGGACTTATAATTCACCCCTCCACTTT

V: TRBV13
J: TRBJ2-7
size: many
D: TRBD2
CDR3: CASSLREGVRNEQYF
DNA: TGTGCCAGCAGCCTGCGGGAGGGAGTTAGGAACGAGCAGTACTTC

V: TRBV29-1
J: TRBJ1-2
size: NA
D: NA
CDR3: CSVGSGSGYGYTF
DNA: TGCAGCGTTGGGTCAGGATCTGGCTATGGCTACACCTTC

V: TRBV13
J: TRBJ1-2
size: few
D: TRBD1
CDR3: CASSLHYPDGRGYDGYTF
DNA: TGTGCCAGCAGCTTACACTATCCCGACGGCAGGGGGTATGACGGCTACACCTTC

V: TRBV7-9
J: TRBJ2-2
size: few
D: NA
CDR3: CASSFRRTGELFF
DNA: TGTGCCAGCAGCTTTAGGCGAACCGGGGAGCTGTTTTTT

V: TRBV5-8
J: TRBJ2-5
size: few
D: TRBD2
CDR3: CASSLSLAGTQETQYF
DNA: TGTGCCAGCAGCTTATCACTAGCGGGGACCCAAGAGACCCAGTACTTC

V: TRBV28
J: TRBJ1-5
size: many
D: NA
CDR3: CASTLQGSGNQPQHF
DNA: TGTGCCAGCACTCTACAGGGTAGTGGCAATCAGCCCCAGCATTTT